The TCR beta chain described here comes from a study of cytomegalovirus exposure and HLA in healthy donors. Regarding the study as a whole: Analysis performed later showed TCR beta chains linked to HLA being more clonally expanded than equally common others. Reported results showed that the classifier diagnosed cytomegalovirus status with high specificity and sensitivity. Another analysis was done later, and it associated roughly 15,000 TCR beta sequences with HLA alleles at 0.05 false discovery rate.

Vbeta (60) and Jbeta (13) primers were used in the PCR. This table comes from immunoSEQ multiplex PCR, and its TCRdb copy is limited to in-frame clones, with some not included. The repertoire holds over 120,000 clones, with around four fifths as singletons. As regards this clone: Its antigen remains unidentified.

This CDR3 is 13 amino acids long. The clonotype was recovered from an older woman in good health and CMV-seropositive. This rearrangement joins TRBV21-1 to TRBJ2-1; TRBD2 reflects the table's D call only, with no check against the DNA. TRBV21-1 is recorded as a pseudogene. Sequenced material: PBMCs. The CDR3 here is CASSKGASGTEFF. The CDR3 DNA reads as TGTGCCAGCAGCAAAGGGGCTAGCGGGACGGAGTTCTTC.